The 6 T cell receptor beta chains given below trace back to one sample, sequenced in a study of beta chain features in type 1 diabetes. Sequenced material consisted of expressed TCRB transcripts (all of the isolated RNA was reverse transcribed). TCRdb's table, derived via immunoSEQ multiplex PCR, lists solely in-frame clones and lacks some. The top ten hold roughly 0.06% of the sample, which has hundreds of thousands of clones, roughly 30% seen once. The sample taken for sequencing was naive CD4+ T cells from blood. These TCRs come from a man between 18 and 35 years old in good health.

A few counts support this clone. V gene TRBV11-2 combines with J gene TRBJ2-3; D is unresolved. The CDR3 has 11 amino acids. The germline V gene has CDR1 SGHAT and CDR2 FQNNGV. The V gene lost 5 bases and the J gene lost 6 bases, with 6 bases spanning the gap. The chain's CDR3 is CASSGRDTQYF. The CDR3 coding sequence is TGTGCCAGCAGCGGCAGGGATACGCAGTATTTT.

The CDR3 DNA follows: TGTGCCAGCAGCGTAGTGCTAGCGGGAGAGGAAGAGCAGTTCTTC. Translated: CASSVVLAGEEEQFF. The V gene is TRBV9, the J gene TRBJ2-1; 10 bases agree with TRBD2. CDR3 length: 15 amino acids. The germline V gene encodes CDR1 SGDLS and CDR2 YYNGEE. The V and J ends lost 0 bases and 10 bases, in that order; junction bases with no gene match: 7.

The DNA of the CDR3 is TGCAGCGTTGAAGGAGGTGGAGTACCCTATGGCTACACCTTC. Encoded protein: CSVEGGGVPYGYTF. This chain joins TRBV29-1 and TRBJ1-2; D is unclear. CDR1 SQVTM and CDR2 ANQGSEA come from the germline V gene. The CDR3 consists of 14 residues. V shed 1 base and J shed 4 bases, with 13 bases lying between them. The full variable domain, rest sourced from reference TRBV29-1 and TRBJ1-2, is SAVISQKPSRDICQRGTSLTIQCQVDSQVTMMFWYRQQPGQSLTLIATANQGSEATYESGFVIDKFPISRPNLTFSTLTVSNMSPEDSSIYLCSVEGGGVPYGYTFGSGTRLTVV.

This chain connects TRBV7-3 to TRBJ2-6; D is undetermined. The CDR3 is 13 residues long. The germline gives CDR1 SGHTA, CDR2 FQGTGA. Trimming took off 5 bases at V and 0 bases at J, with 2 bases between the two ends. CDR3: CASSPSGANVLTF. DNA for the CDR3: TGTGCCAGCAGCCCCTCTGGGGCCAACGTCCTGACTTTC.

This clone has more than one count but fewer than ten. The gene calls are TRBV29-1 and TRBJ2-6; D is undetermined. CDR3 length: 16 amino acids. Trimming removed 7 bases from V and 0 bases from J, with 16 bases in between. The germline gives CDR1 SQVTM, CDR2 ANQGSEA. The CDR3 protein is CSETPLDSSGANVLTF. The DNA of the CDR3 is TGCAGCGAAACCCCGCTTGATTCCTCTGGGGCCAACGTCCTGACTTTC.

The CDR3 loop is CSVGENFSYEQYF. As DNA, the CDR3 is TGCAGCGTTGGGGAGAATTTCTCCTACGAGCAGTACTTC. This rearrangement joins TRBV29-1 to TRBJ2-7, with D tentatively TRBD2 (5 bases). V dropped 4 bases and J dropped 0 bases, with 10 bases sitting between them. Germline CDR1 is SQVTM and CDR2 is ANQGSEA. The CDR3 totals 13 residues.